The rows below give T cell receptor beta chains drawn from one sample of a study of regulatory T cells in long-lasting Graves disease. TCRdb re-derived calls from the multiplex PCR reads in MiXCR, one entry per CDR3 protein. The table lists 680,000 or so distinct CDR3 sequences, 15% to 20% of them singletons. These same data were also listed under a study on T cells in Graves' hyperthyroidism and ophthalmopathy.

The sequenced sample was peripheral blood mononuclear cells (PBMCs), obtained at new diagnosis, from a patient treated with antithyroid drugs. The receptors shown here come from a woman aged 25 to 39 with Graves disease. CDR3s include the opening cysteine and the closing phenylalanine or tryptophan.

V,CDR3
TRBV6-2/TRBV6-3,CASSWTGDSNQPQHF
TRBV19,CASSIGLPNSEAFF
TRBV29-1,CSGRSGAGDTQYF
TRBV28,CASSKGTAGGSNQPQHF
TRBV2,CASGTGGTGELFF
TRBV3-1,CASSQVPLGLQRLSGRTEAFF
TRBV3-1,CASRKGTDTQYF
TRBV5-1,CASSLSTGTHEQYF
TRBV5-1,CASRDRAAEKLFF
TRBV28,CASSLGRGTTNEKLFF
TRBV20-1,CSARVLDRGSPLHF
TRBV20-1,CSAIDMGAGANYSYTF